This paragraph covers one TCR beta chain sequence. A read error may be the cause here, since a much bigger clone is one base away. The CDR3 totals 17 residues. Per the germline V gene, CDR1 is SGHRS and CDR2 is YFSETQ. Full-length variable regions came from constant-region reverse primers plus semi-nested Nested Universal Primer A PCR. TCRdb re-derived calls from the 5' RACE reads in MiXCR, one entry per CDR3 protein. The sample gives roughly 50,000 distinct CDR3 sequences, 17% of which show up once; 2% to 2.5% is in the top ten. This chain connects TRBV5-1 to TRBJ2-2; D is undetermined. The clonotype comes from a female donor with breast cancer. Specimen: naive CD4+ T cells sorted from blood. Documented subset: naive CD4+ T cells, CD4+CD45RA+CD25-. The CDR3 region is CAGSEAPQTTNTGELFF. In nucleotides, the CDR3 is TGCGCCGGCAGCGAGGCACCCCAAACCACGAACACCGGGGAGCTGTTTTTT.